Below, one T cell receptor (beta chain) is given with its context. This sample stems from a study of blood T cell repertoires in COVID-19. There are 13 residues in the CDR3. Trimming stripped 3 bases from V and 2 bases from J, with 4 bases between. Germline loops: CDR1 MGHDK, CDR2 SYGVNS. Sequencing was performed with immunoSEQ multiplex PCR; in TCRdb, only in-frame clones are kept and a portion is missing. Among 300,000 to 400,000 clones listed, 88% were seen once. What was sequenced was peripheral blood. The sequence derives from a woman aged 25 to 45 with COVID-19, enrolled during active disease. This rearrangement joins TRBV25-1 to TRBJ2-2; D call uncertain. The CDR3 is CASSDRNTGELFF. CDR3 nucleotides: TGTGCCAGCAGTGACAGAAACACCGGGGAGCTGTTTTTT.